The clone carrying this TCR beta chain has only one observation. Profiling relied on immunoSEQ multiplex PCR, and the TCRdb table lists in-frame clones only, not all of them. The sample yields about 190,000 clones, roughly 88% seen once. These data are taken from a study of blood T cell repertoires in COVID-19. Study information: COVID-19 samples collected from the United States, Italy and Spain covered acute and convalescent phases. T cells, B-cell-depleted T cells, or PBMCs provided the cDNA or gDNA that served as material.

The CDR3 covers 13 residues. Germline loops: CDR1 MNHEY, CDR2 SVGAGI. V gave up 0 bases and J gave up 3 bases, with 5 bases separating them. All enrollees were roughly 18 to 90 years old and from around 25 US areas. Sequencing used PBMCs or T cells enriched from blood (not recorded which). This rearrangement joins TRBV6-5 to TRBJ2-5; possible D gene TRBD2, 5 bases. This receptor was obtained from a middle-aged man with acute COVID-19. Here the CDR3 DNA reads TGTGCCAGCAGTTACTCGGGAGAAGAGACCCAGTACTTC. Its protein is CASSYSGEETQYF.